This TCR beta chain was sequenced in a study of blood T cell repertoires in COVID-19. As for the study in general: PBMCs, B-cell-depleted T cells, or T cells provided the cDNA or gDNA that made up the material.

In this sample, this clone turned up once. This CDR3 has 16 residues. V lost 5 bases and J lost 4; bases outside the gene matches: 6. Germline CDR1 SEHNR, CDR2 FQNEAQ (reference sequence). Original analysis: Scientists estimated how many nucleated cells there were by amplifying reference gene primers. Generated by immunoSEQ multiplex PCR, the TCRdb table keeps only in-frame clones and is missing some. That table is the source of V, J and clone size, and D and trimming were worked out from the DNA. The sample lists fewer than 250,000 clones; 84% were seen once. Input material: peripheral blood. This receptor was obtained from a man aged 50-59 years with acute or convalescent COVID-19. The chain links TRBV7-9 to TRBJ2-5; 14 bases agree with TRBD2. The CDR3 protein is CASSGTSGGGGETQYF. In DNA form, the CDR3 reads TGTGCCAGCAGCGGGACTAGCGGGGGAGGAGGAGAGACCCAGTACTTC.